These 13 T cell receptor beta chains came from one sample sequenced in a study of Graves' ophthalmopathy and Graves' hyperthyroidism. RNA transcripts were the template, and TCR beta CDR3 regions were amplified from them. Second-round multiplex PCR followed a first-round RT-PCR using HTBI primers. TCRdb reanalysed the multiplex PCR reads using MiXCR and keeps one entry per CDR3 protein. The data hold 200,000 to 250,000 distinct CDR3 sequences, with 25% to 35% observed a single time. The sample consisted of peripheral blood. The receptors here all came from a middle-aged man with Graves' ophthalmopathy.

This clonotype was counted ten times or more. One end of the junction is discordant with germline, which a read error may explain. The V and J genes are TRBV10-3 and TRBJ2-7; D is possibly TRBD2 (5 bases). The CDR3 is made up of 13 amino acids. Germline CDR1 and CDR2: ENHRY and SYGVKD. The CDR3 loop is CAISEDLGGLASF. CDR3 bases: TGTGCCATCAGTGAGGACCTCGGCGGTCTAGCATCCTTC.

This clonotype appeared many times. V is TRBV6-5 and J is TRBJ2-5, with TRBD2 identical over 10 bases. Germline values: CDR1 MNHEY, CDR2 SVGAGI. Losses at the gene ends were 11 bases for V and 4 bases for J; bases not matched to a gene: 10. This CDR3 contains 14 residues. The CDR3 sequence is CASTGSSGRETQYF. The CDR3 DNA reads as TGTGCCTCAACAGGGTCTAGCGGGAGAGAGACCCAGTACTTC.

The J gene is TRBJ2-7, the V gene TRBV6-2 or TRBV6-3; tentative D call: TRBD2 (6 bases). CDR3 length equals 15 residues. Germline-derived CDR1 and CDR2 are MNHEY and SVGEGT. V lost 0 bases, J lost 1 base, and 10 bases lay in between. In DNA, the CDR3 is TGTGCCAGCAGTTACTCTACGGGGGTTTCCTACGAGCAGTACTTC. Encoded protein: CASSYSTGVSYEQYF.

The chain joins TRBV6-2 or TRBV6-3 to TRBJ1-1; 11 bases are shared with TRBD1. Germline values: CDR1 MNHEY, CDR2 SVGEGT. The V and J ends lost 0 bases and 4 bases, in that order; junction bases with no gene match: 10. The CDR3 spans 18 residues. CDR3 protein: CASSYSRRTGGAGTEAFF. The CDR3 DNA is TGTGCCAGCAGTTACTCCAGGAGGACAGGGGGCGCCGGCACTGAAGCTTTCTTT.

V and J are TRBV6-2 or TRBV6-3 and TRBJ1-1; possible D gene TRBD1, 5 bases. The V gene's germline CDR1 is MNHEY and CDR2 SVGEGT. The CDR3 sequence is 12 residues long. V lost 6 bases and J lost 7, with 12 bases in between. CDR3 sequence reads: CASRAGTVEAFF. CDR3 nucleotide sequence: TGTGCCAGCAGGGCCGGGACGGTTGAAGCTTTCTTT.

The J gene is TRBJ2-7, the V gene TRBV6-1; D may be TRBD2 (7 bases). The V and J ends lost 8 bases and 6 bases respectively, with 14 bases between them. Germline CDR1 MNHNS, CDR2 SASEGT. This CDR3 has 12 residues. The CDR3 bases are TGTGCCAGCCACCGAGGGGGGGGCGAGCAGTACTTC. Its protein product is CASHRGGGEQYF.

This clonotype has ten or more counts. The chain carries TRBV11-3 and TRBJ1-5; D unresolved. The V end lost 1 base, the J end lost 0 bases, and 16 bases lay between the germline ends. This CDR3 spans 18 amino acids. Germline assignment: CDR1 SGHNT and CDR2 YENEEA. The chain's CDR3 is CASSLVITAAFSNQPQHF. Here the CDR3 DNA reads TGTGCCAGCAGCTTAGTAATCACGGCCGCGTTTAGCAATCAGCCCCAGCATTTT.

This clonotype was counted at least ten times. The V call is TRBV4-1, the J call TRBJ2-7; D possibly uses TRBD1 or TRBD2 (5 bases each). Germline V gene data show CDR1 as MGHRA and CDR2 as YSYEKL. Trimming cost V 1 base and J 2 bases, with 15 bases left between them. The CDR3 loop spans 16 amino acids. CDR3 DNA sequence: TGCGCCAGCAGCCAAGCTAAAAGGGGACGTACCTACGAGCAGTACTTC. This encodes CASSQAKRGRTYEQYF.

Ten or more counts support this clonotype. The chain joins TRBV5-5 to TRBJ1-1; D is unresolved. Trimming stripped 3 bases from V and 0 bases from J, with 15 bases between. Germline V lookup: CDR1 SGHKS, CDR2 YYEKEE (reference sequence). The CDR3 contains 16 residues. CDR3 region: CASSSSGLLMNTEAFF. The CDR3 DNA is TGTGCCAGCAGCTCATCAGGTCTACTTATGAACACTGAAGCTTTCTTT.

This clonotype has ten or more counts. The CDR3 DNA is TGCGCCAGCAGCCAAGAGGCAGGGGGCGACTATGGCTACACCTTC. Its translation is CASSQEAGGDYGYTF. The chain recombines TRBV4-1 with TRBJ1-2; TRBD1 matches 8 bases. Losses at the gene ends were 0 bases for V and 3 bases for J; bases not matched to a gene: 3. This CDR3 is built from 15 residues. The germline V gene has CDR1 MGHRA and CDR2 YSYEKL.

The V and J genes are TRBV2 and TRBJ1-6; D unclear. The germline V gene has CDR1 SNHLY and CDR2 FYNNEI. The CDR3 has 13 amino acids. V dropped 8 bases and J dropped 7 bases, with 12 bases sitting between them. The CDR3 reads CASLRVKNSPLHF. CDR3 coding DNA: TGTGCCAGCCTCCGGGTCAAAAATTCACCCCTCCACTTT. Combining the CDR3 with reference TRBV2 and TRBJ1-6 gives the whole variable domain EPEVTQTPSHQVTQMGQEVILRCVPISNHLYFYWYRQILGQKVEFLVSFYNNEISEKSEIFDDQFSVERPDGSNFTLKIRSTKLEDSAMYFCASLRVKNSPLHFGNGTRLTVT.

This clonotype has ten or more counts. V is TRBV13 and J is TRBJ2-2, with D possibly being TRBD1 or TRBD2 (5 bases each). The CDR3 sequence is 15 residues long. V gave up 2 bases and J gave up 5 bases, with 12 bases separating them. Looked up from germline, CDR1 is PRHDT and CDR2 is FYEKMQ (reference sequence). The CDR3 region has the DNA TGTGCCAGCAGCTTATCCGTCTGGGGGACCGGGGAGCTGTTTTTT. Translated: CASSLSVWGTGELFF.

This clonotype was recorded many times. The V and J genes are TRBV7-2 and TRBJ1-2; D uncertain. Deletions cut 5 bases from V and 5 bases from J, with 12 bases between. CDR1 and CDR2 (germline): SGHTA, FQGNSA. The CDR3 covers 13 residues. The CDR3 bases are TGTGCCAGCAGCGCCCCGGGAAATTATGGCTACACCTTC. It yields the protein CASSAPGNYGYTF.